A selection of T cell receptor beta chains follows, all from one sample in a study of blood T cells in healthy people across ages. TCRdb recomputed calls from the 5' RACE reads with MiXCR, one row per CDR3 protein. Of 850,000 to 1,000,000 distinct CDR3 sequences listed, roughly 51% are singletons. Specimen: blood. All receptors come from a woman in her sixties or seventies in good health. CDR3s include the opening cysteine and the closing phenylalanine or tryptophan. A D gene is named only where the DNA matches it firmly. Clone size is stated in some rows and not others, as once, few, many or a class when expanded.

- TRBJ2-7 TRBV2 - CASTLTLAGYEQYF TGTGCCAGCACTCTAACGCTTGCGGGATACGAGCAGTACTTC
- TRBJ1-6 TRBV20-1 - CSARDLLRKTQTQNSPLHF TGCAGTGCTAGAGATCTGCTGAGGAAAACACAGACTCAGAATTCACCCCTCCACTTT
many TRBJ2-7 TRBV28 - CASSLYSYEQYF TGTGCCAGCAGCCTATACTCCTACGAGCAGTACTTC
- TRBJ2-7 TRBV27 - CATRDTGYYEQYF TGTGCCACGCGAGATACAGGATACTACGAGCAGTACTTC
- TRBJ2-4 TRBV2 - CASPIFGTPRLSIQYF TGTGCCAGCCCGATTTTCGGGACCCCGCGGCTATCCATTCAGTACTTC
- TRBJ1-5 TRBV7-6 TRBD1 CASSLDSGRGIQPQHF TGTGCCAGCAGCTTAGATTCAGGCAGGGGGATACAGCCCCAGCATTTT
- TRBJ2-6 TRBV3-1 - CASSWDISGANVLTF TGTGCCAGCAGCTGGGATATATCTGGGGCCAACGTCCTGACTTTC
- TRBJ2-7 TRBV7-2 TRBD2 CASSLEAGPYSREQYF TGTGCCAGCAGCTTAGAAGCGGGACCCTACTCTCGGGAGCAGTACTTC
- TRBJ1-3 TRBV4-1 - CASSQPGRSSGNTIYF TGCGCCAGCAGCCAACCCGGCCGGAGCTCTGGAAACACCATATATTTT
few TRBJ2-7 TRBV2 - CASSAQELYEQYF TGTGCCAGCAGTGCCCAGGAACTCTACGAGCAGTACTTC
- TRBJ2-1 TRBV5-5 - CASSQMGSYNEQFF TGTGCCAGCAGCCAAATGGGCTCCTACAATGAGCAGTTCTTC
- TRBJ2-1 TRBV4-3 - CASSQDSSELQFF TGCGCCAGCAGCCAAGATTCCTCCGAGCTACAGTTCTTC
- TRBJ2-3 TRBV6-2/TRBV6-3 TRBD2 CASSPLGTRGGDTQYF TGTGCCAGCAGCCCCCTCGGGACGCGCGGGGGAGATACGCAGTATTTT
- TRBJ2-5 TRBV9 - CASSVAGSGQETQYF TGTGCCAGCAGCGTAGCCGGGAGTGGCCAAGAGACCCAGTACTTC
- TRBJ1-4 TRBV3-1 - CASSQGGAAFNEKLFF TGTGCCAGCAGCCAAGGAGGCGCCGCATTTAATGAAAAACTGTTTTTT
- TRBJ2-3 TRBV20-1 - CSAELPRSQGFTDTQYF TGCAGTGCGGAACTACCCCGCTCCCAGGGTTTCACAGATACGCAGTATTTT
- TRBJ2-2 TRBV27 TRBD2 CASSLSDLSGKLFF TGTGCCAGCAGTTTATCCGACTTGAGCGGGAAGCTGTTTTTT
- TRBJ2-2 TRBV7-9 - CASSLGGRGGELFF TGTGCCAGCAGCTTAGGGGGACGAGGCGGGGAGCTGTTTTTT
- TRBJ2-7 TRBV3-1 - CASSQRPGFMASEQYF TGTGCCAGCAGCCAGAGACCGGGATTTATGGCGTCCGAGCAGTACTTC
many TRBJ2-1 TRBV28 - CASRLVQGHVNEQFF TGTGCCAGCCGTTTAGTCCAGGGTCATGTCAATGAGCAGTTCTTC
- TRBJ1-5 TRBV28 - CASSPQLFRGSNQPQHF TGTGCCAGCAGTCCCCAACTCTTCAGGGGAAGCAATCAGCCCCAGCATTTT
- TRBJ2-3 TRBV29-1 - CSVPVPQYF TGCAGCGTTCCCGTTCCGCAGTATTTT
- TRBJ1-2 TRBV2 TRBD1 CASIRQGGHGYTF TGTGCCAGCATACGACAGGGCGGGCATGGCTACACCTTC
- TRBJ2-1 TRBV7-8 - CASSPLGGHEQFF TGTGCCAGCAGCCCACTAGGGGGGCATGAGCAGTTCTTC
- TRBJ1-1 TRBV7-8 - CASSLRRFFRMNTEAFF TGTGCCAGCAGCTTACGCCGCTTCTTCAGGATGAACACTGAAGCTTTCTTT
once TRBJ2-6 TRBV10-3 - CAIAETASGANVLTF TGTGCCATCGCGGAGACAGCCTCTGGGGCCAACGTCCTGACTTTC
few TRBJ2-5 TRBV5-1 TRBD2 CASSLDLAGEIDGETQYF TGCGCCAGCAGCTTGGATCTAGCGGGAGAAATTGATGGGGAGACCCAGTACTTC
- TRBJ2-5 TRBV7-9 - CASSSPREEMETQYF TGTGCCAGCAGCTCCCCAAGAGAAGAAATGGAGACCCAGTACTTC
- TRBJ2-7 TRBV6-6 - CASSTPGGGYEQYF TGTGCCAGCAGTACTCCTGGGGGTGGCTACGAGCAGTACTTC
- TRBJ2-7 TRBV20-1 TRBD2 CSTSGSFYEQYF TGCAGTACTAGCGGGAGTTTCTACGAGCAGTACTTC
- TRBJ2-3 TRBV5-1 - CASSTPRGLDTDTQYF TGCGCCAGCAGCACCCCCCGAGGGTTGGACACAGATACGCAGTATTTT
- TRBJ1-1 TRBV4-1 - CASSFGRENTEAFF TGCGCCAGCAGTTTCGGACGGGAGAACACTGAAGCTTTCTTT